This TCR beta chain emerged from a study of T cells after yellow fever vaccination. The germline V gene has CDR1 MNHEY and CDR2 SMNVEV (reference sequence). The CDR3 length is 13 residues. Trimming left V 0 bases short and J 7 bases short, with 9 bases between. By 5'RACE template switching, TCR cDNA was produced, with a universal primer site and UMIs added in the process. In TCRdb, the 5' RACE reads were re-called with MiXCR into one record per CDR3 protein. Seen here are 500,000 to 650,000 distinct CDR3 sequences, around an eighth observed once, and the top ten hold about an eighth. The study, taken as a whole, reports: CD4 and CD8 compartments shared a small share of clonotypes, likely from convergent recombination. Subsequent booster samples again held most clones from primary vaccination (roughly 96% CD4, roughly 88% CD8).

This clonotype was observed a few times. Antigen: not known. The sequence was collected from a man under 40 who received the YFV17D yellow fever vaccine. This chain links TRBV27 with TRBJ1-2; D unresolved. Sequenced material: PBMCs, taken on the day of the yellow fever booster vaccination. CDR3 DNA: TGTGCCAGCAGTTTATCAGGGTTCGGTGGCTACACCTTC. Protein product: CASSLSGFGGYTF.